This section outlines one T cell receptor beta chain sequence together with its context. This table comes from immunoSEQ multiplex PCR, and its TCRdb copy is limited to in-frame clones, with some not included. The data contain around 300,000 clones, about 90% of them singletons. This entry comes from a study of blood T cell repertoires in COVID-19. The CDR3 length is 14 residues. Germline-derived CDR1 and CDR2 are SGHNT and YYREEE (reference sequence). V was cut by 4 bases and J by 1 base, with 12 bases left in between. This chain joins TRBV5-4 and TRBJ2-7, with D possibly TRBD1 on 5 matching bases. This clonotype was obtained from a woman in her thirties or forties with COVID-19, enrolled during active disease. Sequenced sample: peripheral blood. The CDR3 spells CASSVDPGSYEQYF. CDR3 DNA sequence: TGTGCCAGCAGCGTGGACCCAGGGTCCTACGAGCAGTACTTC. Complete variable domain (other parts from reference TRBV5-4 and TRBJ2-7): ETGVTQSPTHLIKTRGQQVTLRCSSQSGHNTVSWYQQALGQGPQFIFQYYREEENGRGNFPPRFSGLQFPNYSSELNVNALELDDSALYLCASSVDPGSYEQYFGPGTRLTVT.